These 24 T cell receptor beta chains share one sample of origin, sequenced in a study of cytotoxic CD8 clonotypes in ibrutinib-treated CLL. Sequencing used immunoSEQ multiplex PCR; TCRdb keeps in-frame clones, though not all of them. The table has 150,000 or so clones, 60% to 85% seen once; the top ten hold 25% to 35%. This material consisted of PBMCs, taken after 12 months of ibrutinib treatment. Receptors were obtained from a human donor with chronic lymphocytic leukemia.

The rearrangement uses TRBV5-8 and TRBJ2-7, with TRBD1 matching 8 bases. From germline, CDR1 is SGHTS and CDR2 YDEGEE. V dropped 3 bases and J dropped 2; count of bases not matched to a gene: 7. The CDR3 consists of 15 residues. The CDR3 loop is CASSSGTGETYEQYF. Here the CDR3 DNA reads TGTGCCAGCAGCTCCGGGACAGGCGAAACCTACGAGCAGTACTTC.

The J gene is TRBJ1-4, the V gene TRBV5-6; 8 nucleotides align to TRBD1. Per the germline V gene, CDR1 is SGHDT and CDR2 is YYEEEE. The junction had 8 bases not matched to a gene; V was cut back by 2 bases and J by 11 bases. The CDR3 sequence is 14 residues long. CDR3 in DNA: TGTGCCAGCAGCTTACGGGACAGGCCTCACAAACTGTTTTTT. Translated: CASSLRDRPHKLFF. The entire variable domain, with the rest obtained from reference TRBV5-6 and TRBJ1-4, is as follows: DAGVTQSPTHLIKTRGQQVTLRCSPKSGHDTVSWYQQALGQGPQFIFQYYEEEERQRGNFPDRFSGHQFPNYSSELNVNALLLGDSALYLCASSLRDRPHKLFFGSGTQLSVL.

The J gene is TRBJ2-3, the V gene TRBV11-1, with TRBD1 as a possible D gene (6 bases). Germline CDR1 and CDR2: SGHAT and FQDESV (reference sequence). The CDR3 spans 17 residues. V lost 1 base and J lost 2, with 16 bases in between. The DNA for the CDR3 is TGTGCCAGCAGCTTAGAATGGGGGCGGCAGCTCACAGATACGCAGTATTTT. This translates into CASSLEWGRQLTDTQYF.

The chain employs TRBV18 and TRBJ2-5; the match to TRBD2 covers 7 bases. Germline V CDR1 and CDR2: KGHSH, LQKENI. The CDR3 runs to 15 residues. V lost 0 bases and J lost 5; bases outside the gene matches: 6. The CDR3 nucleotides read TGTGCCAGCTCACCACCGATGGGGACTAAGGAGACCCAGTACTTC. As protein: CASSPPMGTKETQYF.

The rearrangement joins TRBV14 to TRBJ2-5; D gene unclear. The V end lost 4 bases, the J end lost 4 bases, and 16 bases lay between the germline ends. Germline values: CDR1 SGHDN, CDR2 FVKESK. The CDR3 consists of 15 residues. The CDR3 DNA sequence: TGTGCCAGCAGCCTTCGGATGGGGTATGGAGAGACCCAGTACTTC. The encoded protein is CASSLRMGYGETQYF.

V is TRBV4-1 and J is TRBJ1-1; unclear D gene. CDR1 MGHRA and CDR2 YSYEKL come from the germline V gene. The CDR3 loop spans 14 amino acids. V was shortened by 7 bases and J by 4 bases, with 16 bases between the two germline ends. The CDR3, as DNA: TGCGCCAGCACTCGAAGCAAGGGCGGCACTGAAGCTTTCTTT. As protein: CASTRSKGGTEAFF.

This clone was counted between two and nine times. The chain is built from TRBV11-2 and TRBJ1-4; D gene ambiguous. The CDR3 spans 16 residues. V lost 1 base, J lost 7 bases, and 16 bases lay in between. Germline values: CDR1 SGHAT, CDR2 FQNNGV. CDR3 residues: CASSLGFRVSSEKLFF. Here the CDR3 DNA reads TGTGCCAGCAGCTTAGGGTTCCGGGTTTCTAGTGAAAAACTGTTTTTT.

V usage is TRBV19 and J usage is TRBJ1-2, with D tentatively TRBD1 (6 bases). V was trimmed by 7 bases and J by 4 bases, leaving 19 bases between them. The CDR3 length is 15 residues. Germline CDR1 and CDR2: LNHDA and SQIVND (reference sequence). The CDR3 DNA reads as TGTGCCAGTACCATTTCGGACAGCCTCCGCTATGGCTACACCTTC. Translating gives CASTISDSLRYGYTF.

The rearrangement links TRBV7-9 to TRBJ2-1; either TRBD1 or TRBD2 may supply D (6 bases each). Trimming removed 4 bases at V and 0 bases at J, with 10 bases between. The germline CDR1 and CDR2 sequences are SEHNR and FQNEAQ (reference sequence). The CDR3 has 15 amino acids. The CDR3: CASSSQGGSYNEQFF. CDR3 in DNA: TGTGCCAGCAGCTCACAGGGAGGCTCCTACAATGAGCAGTTCTTC. The full variable domain, completed using reference TRBV7-9 and TRBJ2-1, is DTGVSQNPRHKITKRGQNVTFRCDPISEHNRLYWYRQTLGQGPEFLTYFQNEAQLEKSRLLSDRFSAERPKGSFSTLEIQRTEQGDSAMYLCASSSQGGSYNEQFFGPGTRLTVL.

V and J are TRBV28 and TRBJ2-7, with 8 bases matching TRBD1. The CDR3 contains 14 residues. Germline trimming cut 7 bases from V and 11 bases from J; bases unmatched to any gene: 16. CDR1 MDHEN and CDR2 SYDVKM come from the germline V gene. CDR3 protein: CASIPTGTGLPKYF. Written as DNA, the CDR3 is TGTGCCAGCATTCCGACCGGGACAGGTCTCCCAAAGTACTTC.

This clone was counted once. The chain uses TRBV27 and TRBJ2-1, with TRBD2 as a possible D gene (5 bases). The CDR3 is 14 residues long. V gave up 5 bases and J gave up 5 bases, with 13 bases separating them. Germline assignment: CDR1 MNHEY and CDR2 SMNVEV (reference sequence). CDR3 protein: CASSTSFRDNEQFF. The CDR3 DNA follows: TGTGCCAGCAGTACTAGTTTTCGGGACAATGAGCAGTTCTTC.

The chain recombines TRBV6-6 with TRBJ2-7, with unresolved D. Germline assignment: CDR1 MNHNY and CDR2 SVGAGI (reference sequence). CDR3 length: 13 residues. V lost 5 bases and J lost 0, with 8 bases in between. CDR3 DNA: TGTGCCAGCAGTATCGACCACTCCTACGAGCAGTACTTC. Translation: CASSIDHSYEQYF.

The J gene is TRBJ2-1, the V gene TRBV29-1; no reliable D call. The CDR3 covers 11 residues. The germline V gene encodes CDR1 SQVTM and CDR2 ANQGSEA. V was pared by 6 bases and J by 5 bases, with 8 bases between. The CDR3 DNA follows: TGCAGCGTCCCCTGGAACAATGAGCAGTTCTTC. It specifies CSVPWNNEQFF.

The V call is TRBV7-9, the J call TRBJ2-7, with no clear D. CDR1 is SEHNR and CDR2 is FQNEAQ in the germline V gene (reference sequence). V dropped 1 base and J dropped 7 bases, with 14 bases sitting between them. The CDR3 spans 14 residues. DNA for the CDR3: TGTGCCAGCAGCTTAGGGGTTTTTATCGAGGAGCAGTACTTC. Translation gives CASSLGVFIEEQYF.

The gene calls are TRBV28 and TRBJ1-5; a possible D gene is TRBD1 (5 bases). V gave up 6 bases and J gave up 6 bases, with 15 bases separating them. The CDR3 has 14 residues. Germline V gives CDR1 MDHEN, CDR2 SYDVKM. CDR3 protein: CASSPPGGGQPQHF. CDR3 coding DNA: TGTGCCAGCAGCCCACCGGGCGGGGGTCAGCCCCAGCATTTT.

This clone was seen once. The CDR3 sequence: CASRSFYEQYF. CDR3 coding DNA: TGTGCCAGCAGATCCTTCTACGAGCAGTACTTC. The chain combines TRBV6-5 with TRBJ2-7; D gene uncertain. Germline CDR1 and CDR2: MNHEY and SVGAGI. The CDR3 contains 11 residues. V lost 6 bases and J 3 bases, leaving 6 bases between the germline ends.

This clone occurred a few times. The CDR3 protein is CASSVVTVGNYGYTF. The CDR3 DNA reads as TGTGCCAGCAGCGTAGTTACCGTTGGCAACTATGGCTACACCTTC. V is TRBV9 and J is TRBJ1-2; D is ambiguous. Germline V CDR1 and CDR2: SGDLS, YYNGEE. This CDR3 has 15 residues. The ends were cut back, 0 bases at V and 2 bases at J, with 11 bases in the middle. The complete variable domain, with remaining parts taken from reference TRBV9 and TRBJ1-2, reads DSGVTQTPKHLITATGQRVTLRCSPRSGDLSVYWYQQSLDQGLQFLIQYYNGEERAKGNILERFSAQQFPDLHSELNLSSLELGDSALYFCASSVVTVGNYGYTFGSGTRLTVV.

The CDR3 coding sequence is TGCAGTGGAGGGGGCCGGGAGACCCAGTACTTC. Translated, it gives CSGGGRETQYF. V gene TRBV20-1 combines with J gene TRBJ2-5; 7 bases map to TRBD1. CDR3 length equals 11 residues. Per germline, CDR1 DFQATT and CDR2 SNEGSKA (reference sequence). Trimming took 7 bases from V and 5 from J; bases not matched to a gene: 4.

The sample holds a few counts of this clone. This chain joins TRBV7-9 and TRBJ2-1, with D possibly being TRBD2 (6 bases). V dropped 2 bases and J dropped 7 bases, with 9 bases sitting between them. The CDR3 sequence is 13 residues long. Germline V gene sequence: CDR1 SEHNR, CDR2 FQNEAQ (reference sequence). CDR3 in DNA: TGTGCCAGCAGCTTATTTGGAGGGAATGAGCAGTTCTTC. It encodes CASSLFGGNEQFF.

This chain uses TRBV7-9 with TRBJ1-6, with D unclear. The germline V and J ends were trimmed by 0 bases and 10 bases, with 7 bases remaining between them. CDR1 is SEHNR and CDR2 is FQNEAQ in the germline V gene (reference sequence). The CDR3 length is 13 residues. The CDR3 coding sequence is TGTGCCAGCAGCTTAGCCCCCCAATCACCCCTCCACTTT. It codes for CASSLAPQSPLHF.

This clone was found a few times. The rearrangement joins TRBV7-2 to TRBJ2-7; D is unclear. The CDR3 totals 14 residues. CDR1 and CDR2 (germline): SGHTA, FQGNSA. V was clipped by 5 bases and J by 4 bases, with 15 bases between them. Written as DNA, the CDR3 is TGTGCCAGCAGCCGGGCCCCCCGTGATTACGAGCAGTACTTC. This codes for CASSRAPRDYEQYF.

This clone was counted between two and nine times. DNA for the CDR3: TGTGCCAGCAGGGGGGTGACAGGTGAAACCCAGCAGTTCTTC. Its protein is CASRGVTGETQQFF. The rearrangement uses TRBV2 and TRBJ2-1, with D tentatively TRBD1 (6 bases). Germline CDR1 SNHLY, CDR2 FYNNEI. V was pared by 6 bases and J by 11 bases, with 20 bases between. The CDR3 extends over 14 amino acids.

This clone was observed a single time. The chain uses TRBV15 and TRBJ1-5; 7 bases fit TRBD1. J gave up 2 bases and V 0 bases, and 13 bases lay outside the gene matches. This CDR3 region has 19 residues. Germline V gives CDR1 LNHNV, CDR2 YYDKDF (reference sequence). CDR3: CATSRDPHRGVFGNQPQHF. The CDR3 DNA reads TGTGCCACCAGCAGAGATCCCCACAGGGGTGTGTTTGGCAATCAGCCCCAGCATTTT.

This clone was seen only a few times. The gene calls are TRBV30 and TRBJ1-2; no firm D call. CDR1 and CDR2 from the germline V gene are GTSNPN and SVGIG (reference sequence). The CDR3 loop spans 13 amino acids. V was pared by 2 bases and J by 5 bases, with 12 bases between. The CDR3 nucleotides are TGTGCCTGGAGTCCCGGGATGCTTTATGGCTACACCTTC. This gives the protein CAWSPGMLYGYTF.